One and the same sample provided the 15 T cell receptor beta chains below, sequenced in a study of T cells after posttransplantation cyclophosphamide (dated by TCRdb to between 2015 and 2016). Receptor libraries were prepared by the immunoSEQ multiplex PCR assay. The source is immuneACCESS, and TCRdb retained only in-frame sequences with V and J called. Part of the clones is not carried over; for the studies checked, unresolved V genes explain less than half of this, and the remainder is unexplained. Here the sample lists several thousand clones, none seen once only. Jointly, the top ten make up less than 7% of the sample. Interpreted using the paper, the time point label stands for: posttransplant day relative to BM transplant. The treatment or condition label here, explained by the study, means: high-dose cyclophosphamide on days +3 and +4 as single-agent GVHD prophylaxis. Busulfan and fludarabine conditioning, a related or unrelated marrow graft, and cyclophosphamide on days +3 and +4 were given to PTCy patients.

Material: PBMCs, obtained after allogeneic stem cell transplant with posttransplant cyclophosphamide. The receptors were gathered from a male patient in his late teens or twenties who received an allogeneic stem cell transplant from an unrelated donor, was CMV-positive, and had acute and chronic GVHD. After a transplant, some T cells may be the graft donor's own cells.

This clone was picked up many times. The chain recombines TRBV7-2 with TRBJ2-5; 12 bases are shared with TRBD1. Per the germline V gene, CDR1 is SGHTA and CDR2 is FQGNSA. The CDR3 is 18 amino acids. V trimming: 3 bases; J trimming: 5 bases; junction bases outside the gene matches: 13. CDR3 loop: CASSFDARDRGLSETQYF. In nucleotides, the CDR3 is TGTGCCAGCAGCTTTGATGCCCGGGACAGGGGGCTTAGTGAGACCCAGTACTTC.

This clone occurred many times. The chain employs TRBV9 and TRBJ1-1; the D is unclear. The CDR3 is made up of 13 amino acids. Per the germline V gene, CDR1 is SGDLS and CDR2 is YYNGEE. With 3 bases removed from V and 1 base from J, the gap between germline ends came to 7 bases. Here the CDR3 DNA reads TGTGCCAGCAGCGCGCGACAGAACACTGAAGCTTTCTTT. Protein sequence: CASSARQNTEAFF.

The sample holds many counts of this clone. The chain combines TRBV10-3 with TRBJ2-3; TRBD2 agrees at 7 bases. CDR1 and CDR2 (germline): ENHRY, SYGVKD. This CDR3 spans 17 amino acids. V shed 2 bases, J shed 0 bases, and the junction held 8 bases outside the gene matches. The CDR3 DNA reads as TGTGCCATCAGTGAGCGAGGTGCGGGGGATAGCACAGATACGCAGTATTTT. Translating it yields CAISERGAGDSTDTQYF.

In its sample, this clone was seen many times. V gene TRBV6-5 combines with J gene TRBJ2-2, with TRBD1 matching 8 bases. Germline CDR1 and CDR2: MNHEY and SVGAGI. The CDR3 contains 15 residues. V lost 2 bases and J lost 5; bases outside the gene matches: 4. This CDR3 is CASSYRTGRTGELFF. The CDR3 nucleotides read TGTGCCAGCAGTTACAGGACAGGGCGAACCGGGGAGCTGTTTTTT.

This clone was counted many times. The CDR3 bases are TGCGCCAGCAGCCTAATCCCGGGAGCAACTAATGAAAAACTGTTTTTT. Translating it yields CASSLIPGATNEKLFF. The chain combines TRBV4-1 with TRBJ1-4; no reliable D call. Germline V lookup: CDR1 MGHRA, CDR2 YSYEKL. V lost 4 bases and J 0 bases, leaving 12 bases between the germline ends. There are 16 residues in the CDR3.

This clone is deemed medium-sized. The chain is built from TRBV4-1 and TRBJ2-1; 10 positions match TRBD2. V was clipped by 0 bases and J by 0 bases; unmatched bases: 5. Germline CDR1 is MGHRA and CDR2 is YSYEKL. This CDR3 region has 18 residues. The CDR3 sequence is CASSQDPSGGYSYNEQFF. CDR3 nucleotide sequence: TGCGCCAGCAGCCAAGATCCTAGCGGGGGATACTCCTACAATGAGCAGTTCTTC.

This clone was observed many times. The chain carries TRBV5-1 and TRBJ2-1; D perhaps matches TRBD2 (5 bases). The V and J ends lost 4 bases and 0 bases respectively, with 14 bases between them. Germline loops: CDR1 SGHRS, CDR2 YFSETQ. CDR3 length: 16 amino acids. The CDR3 bases are TGCGCCAGCAGCCCACCCATAGGGAGCTCCTACAATGAGCAGTTCTTC. This gives the protein CASSPPIGSSYNEQFF.

This clone was picked up many times. The V gene is TRBV5-4, the J gene TRBJ1-1; 7 nucleotides agree with TRBD1. V shed 4 bases, J shed 5 bases, and the junction held 8 bases outside the gene matches. Germline V gene lookup returns CDR1 SGHNT and CDR2 YYREEE (reference sequence). The CDR3 consists of 14 residues. The CDR3 region has the DNA TGTGCCAGCAGCCCCCCGACAGGGAAGACTGAAGCTTTCTTT. It translates to CASSPPTGKTEAFF.

This clone was detected many times. The chain has TRBV6-1 and TRBJ2-2; the D gene is possibly TRBD1 (5 bases). This CDR3 has 15 residues. CDR1 is MNHNS and CDR2 is SASEGT in the germline V gene. V shed 4 bases and J shed 1 base, with 10 bases lying between them. The CDR3: CASSVNRRNTGELFF. In DNA, the CDR3 is TGTGCCAGCAGTGTAAACAGGAGGAACACCGGGGAGCTGTTTTTT.

This clone appeared many times. The chain couples TRBV5-1 to TRBJ2-3; unclear D gene. V lost 1 base to trimming and J lost 5 bases, with 8 bases between them. Germline values: CDR1 SGHRS, CDR2 YFSETQ. The CDR3 totals 13 residues. The CDR3 nucleotides read TGCGCCAGCAGCTTGACAGATGGAGATACGCAGTATTTT. Its translation is CASSLTDGDTQYF. The whole variable domain, remainder taken from reference TRBV5-1 and TRBJ2-3, is KAGVTQTPRYLIKTRGQQVTLSCSPISGHRSVSWYQQTPGQGLQFLFEYFSETQRNKGNFPGRFSGRQFSNSRSEMNVSTLELGDSALYLCASSLTDGDTQYFGPGTRLTVL.

This clone was seen at least ten times. J is TRBJ2-2 and V is TRBV7-3; weak D call: TRBD2 (6 bases). The CDR3 contains 14 residues. V was shortened by 4 bases and J by 8 bases, with 14 bases between the two germline ends. Per the germline V gene, CDR1 is SGHTA and CDR2 is FQGTGA. CDR3 nucleotides: TGTGCCAGCAGCTCCCAGGGAGGTGCTGGGGAGCTGTTTTTT. Its translation: CASSSQGGAGELFF.

By frequency in the sample, this clone is medium-sized. Other DNA sequences from this sample encode an identical CDR3 as well. The chain combines TRBV4-3 with TRBJ2-7; D not certain. This CDR3 is built from 14 residues. CDR1 LGHNA and CDR2 YSLEER come from the germline V gene. With 4 bases removed from V and 3 bases from J, the gap between germline ends came to 13 bases. This CDR3 reads CASSPRGTGYEQYF. In nucleotides, the CDR3 is TGCGCCAGCAGCCCTCGCGGCACGGGCTACGAGCAGTACTTC.

Many counts were recorded for this clone. Other DNA variants within this sample encode the same CDR3. J is TRBJ1-1 and V is TRBV5-1; 7 bases are a match to TRBD1. J gave up 0 bases and V 2 bases, and 1 base lay outside the gene matches. The germline CDR1 and CDR2 sequences are SGHRS and YFSETQ. The CDR3 runs 14 residues. The CDR3, as DNA: TGCGCCAGCAGCTTAGGGACAGTGAACACTGAAGCTTTCTTT. This codes for CASSLGTVNTEAFF. The full variable domain, completed using reference TRBV5-1 and TRBJ1-1, is KAGVTQTPRYLIKTRGQQVTLSCSPISGHRSVSWYQQTPGQGLQFLFEYFSETQRNKGNFPGRFSGRQFSNSRSEMNVSTLELGDSALYLCASSLGTVNTEAFFGQGTRLTVV.

This clone is labeled medium-sized. V usage is TRBV2 and J usage is TRBJ2-2, with TRBD2 identical over 8 bases. V lost 2 bases, J lost 5 bases, and 1 base stayed unmatched. From germline, CDR1 is SNHLY and CDR2 FYNNEI. CDR3 length: 14 amino acids. Here the CDR3 DNA reads TGTGCCAGCAGTGAACGGGAGGGAACCGGGGAGCTGTTTTTT. Translated: CASSEREGTGELFF.

This clone was recorded at least ten times. The chain couples TRBV29-1 to TRBJ1-5, with a weak D call TRBD1 (5 bases). Trimming took 5 bases from V and 6 from J, leaving 11 bases between them. CDR3 length equals 12 residues. Germline CDR1 reads SQVTM; CDR2 reads ANQGSEA. The CDR3 region is CSVQTGGQPQHF. The CDR3 bases are TGCAGCGTTCAAACAGGTGGTCAGCCCCAGCATTTT.